The clone carrying this T cell receptor (beta chain) was seen ten or more times. As yet, its antigen is unknown. Disease duration under 2 months; hyperthyroidism patients were aged 18 to 65. The source material, RNA transcripts, was used to amplify TCR beta CDR3 regions. HTBI primers were used for first-round RT-PCR of the TCR CDR3. In TCRdb, the multiplex PCR reads were re-called with MiXCR into one record per CDR3 protein. The data hold fewer than 600,000 distinct CDR3 sequences, with about 15% observed a single time. The CDR3 spans 15 residues. Trimming removed 5 bases from V and 0 bases from J; junction bases left unmatched: 3. This entry comes from a study of T cells in Graves' hyperthyroidism and ophthalmopathy. Study-level results: Ophthalmopathy, as predicted by the model, came a median about six months after the prediction. Among clonotypes expanded in thyroid above 0.001, most were also found in blood.

Input material: blood. V and J are TRBV12-3 or TRBV12-4 and TRBJ1-5; the match to TRBD1 covers 8 bases. The TCR sequence derives from a woman aged 35 to 49 with Graves' hyperthyroidism. This CDR3 is CASSETGVSNQPQHF. The CDR3 nucleotides are TGTGCCAGCAGTGAGACAGGGGTTAGCAATCAGCCCCAGCATTTT.